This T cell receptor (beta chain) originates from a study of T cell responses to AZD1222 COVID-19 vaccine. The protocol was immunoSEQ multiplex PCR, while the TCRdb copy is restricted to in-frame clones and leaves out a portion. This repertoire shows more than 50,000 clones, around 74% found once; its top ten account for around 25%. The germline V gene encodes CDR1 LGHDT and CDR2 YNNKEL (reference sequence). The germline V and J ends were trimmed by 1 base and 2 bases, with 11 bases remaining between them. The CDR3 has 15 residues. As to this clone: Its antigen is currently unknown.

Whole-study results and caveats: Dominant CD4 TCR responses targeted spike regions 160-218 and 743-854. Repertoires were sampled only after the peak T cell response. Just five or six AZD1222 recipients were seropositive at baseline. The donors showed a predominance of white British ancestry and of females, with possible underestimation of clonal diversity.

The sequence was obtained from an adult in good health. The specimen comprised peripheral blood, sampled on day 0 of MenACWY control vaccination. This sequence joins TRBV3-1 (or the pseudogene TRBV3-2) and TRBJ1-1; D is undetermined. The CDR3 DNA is TGTGCCAGCAGCCAAGCCTACAGAGAAAACACTGAAGCTTTCTTT. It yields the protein CASSQAYRENTEAFF.